One and the same sample provided the 25 T cell receptor beta chains below, sequenced in a study of shared clonotypes between healthy human individuals. Sequencing was performed with immunoSEQ multiplex PCR; in TCRdb, only in-frame clones are kept and a portion is missing. Counted here are over a million clones, about 75% occurring once; the ten biggest clones make up approximately 1.5%. The sample comprised memory CD4+ T cells sorted from blood. Subset noted: CD45RA-negative fraction. The source is a man between 18 and 35 years old in good health.

The genes are TRBV7-9 and TRBJ1-2; 9 nucleotides match TRBD1. This CDR3 has 13 amino acids. CDR1 SEHNR and CDR2 FQNEAQ come from the germline V gene (reference sequence). Trimming removed 5 bases from V and 5 bases from J; junction bases left unmatched: 3. This CDR3 is CASSRDRVYGYTF. The CDR3, as DNA: TGTGCCAGCAGCCGGGACAGGGTATATGGCTACACCTTC.

V gene TRBV19 combines with J gene TRBJ1-4, with a tentative D call TRBD1 (5 bases). The length of the CDR3 is 17 residues. Trimming stripped 3 bases from V and 8 bases from J, with 22 bases between. Per the germline V gene, CDR1 is LNHDA and CDR2 is SQIVND (reference sequence). CDR3 nucleotides: TGTGCCAGTAGTATGGCGGGCAGGGATAAGGAAGGAGAAAAACTGTTTTTT. Translating gives CASSMAGRDKEGEKLFF.

The genes are TRBV4-1 and TRBJ2-1, with 8 positions matching TRBD2. The CDR3 spans 22 residues. The J segment lost 0 bases and the V segment lost 4 bases, leaving 23 bases of the junction unmatched. Per germline, CDR1 MGHRA and CDR2 YSYEKL. CDR3 nucleotides: TGCGCCAGCAGCCGCCTCAGCCCAAAGCGGGGGCAATTTGGAAGCTCCTACAATGAGCAGTTCTTC. This sequence encodes CASSRLSPKRGQFGSSYNEQFF.

This chain uses TRBV6-5 with TRBJ2-1, with D perhaps matching TRBD1 (5 bases). Trimming left V 3 bases short and J 0 bases short, with 9 bases between. Per germline, CDR1 MNHEY and CDR2 SVGAGI. The CDR3 spans 15 residues. The chain's CDR3 is CASSYDRSSYNEQFF. The CDR3 DNA reads TGTGCCAGCAGTTATGACAGAAGCTCCTACAATGAGCAGTTCTTC.

A word on this clone: A read error may produce the germline difference seen at one junction end. J is TRBJ1-1 and V is TRBV7-7; unclear D gene. The CDR3 covers 13 residues. From germline, CDR1 is SSHAT and CDR2 FNYEAQ (reference sequence). The CDR3 nucleotides read TGTGCTAGCAGCTTAGAACGGGGAACTGAAGCTTTCTTT. This codes for CASSLERGTEAFF.

The gene calls are TRBV6-5 and TRBJ1-1, with TRBD1 identical over 10 bases. CDR1 is MNHEY and CDR2 is SVGAGI in the germline V gene. The CDR3 is 15 residues long. Trimming at V came to 7 bases and at J to 5 bases, leaving 10 bases not matched to a gene. CDR3 loop: CASILPGQGRTEAFF. CDR3 nucleotide sequence: TGTGCCAGCATACTACCGGGACAGGGGCGAACTGAAGCTTTCTTT.

The chain carries TRBV5-4 and TRBJ2-2; 8 bases line up with TRBD1. Unmatched junction bases numbered 6, after V lost 4 bases and J lost 7 bases. The CDR3 consists of 14 residues. CDR1 is SGHNT, CDR2 YYREEE, per germline (reference sequence). The CDR3 loop is CASSTTGVGGELFF. CDR3 DNA: TGTGCCAGCAGCACGACAGGGGTTGGCGGGGAGCTGTTTTTT.

The chain uses TRBV10-2 and TRBJ2-1, with D tentatively TRBD2 (6 bases). CDR1 is WSHSY, CDR2 SAAADI, per germline. The CDR3 is made up of 14 amino acids. Trimming cost V 3 bases and J 5 bases, with 11 bases left between them. The CDR3 bases are TGCGCCAGCAGTGATGCGGGGTCGAACAATGAGCAGTTCTTC. Its protein is CASSDAGSNNEQFF.

Concerning this clone: A far larger clone is only one base removed, so a read error is likely. This chain joins TRBV30 and TRBJ1-1; D is unresolved. The CDR3 contains 15 residues. Trimming shortened V by 4 bases and J by 3 bases, and 18 bases separated the two germline ends. From germline, CDR1 is GTSNPN and CDR2 SVGIG (reference sequence). CDR3 DNA: TGTGCCTGGAAACGAGCGGGTTCAATGGACACTGAAGCTTTCTTT. It is translated as CAWKRAGSMDTEAFF.

V usage is TRBV28 and J usage is TRBJ2-3; D tentatively reads TRBD1 or TRBD2 (5 bases each). There are 15 residues in the CDR3. V was clipped by 3 bases and J by 3 bases, with 13 bases between them. The germline V gene has CDR1 MDHEN and CDR2 SYDVKM. The CDR3: CASSFSGAGTDTQYF. For the CDR3, the DNA is TGTGCCAGCAGTTTTTCCGGGGCAGGTACAGATACGCAGTATTTT.

The J gene is TRBJ2-7, the V gene TRBV4-3, with D perhaps matching TRBD1 or TRBD2 (5 bases each). The CDR3 has 16 amino acids. Germline V gene data show CDR1 as LGHNA and CDR2 as YSLEER. Between the trimmed V and J ends, which lost 4 bases and 1 base, there was a span of 17 bases. The CDR3 region is CASSPGVGVGSYEQYF. Here the CDR3 DNA reads TGCGCCAGCAGCCCCGGTGTGGGGGTAGGTTCCTACGAGCAGTACTTC.

This clone was picked up one time. This sequence may be a read error, since a much larger clone differs from it by one base. The same CDR3 also results from other DNA sequences found in this sample. The J gene is TRBJ1-6, the V gene TRBV6-5; no firm D call. The CDR3 loop spans 15 amino acids. Germline values: CDR1 MNHEY, CDR2 SVGAGI. CDR3 nucleotide sequence: TGTGCCAGCAGTTACTCGAAAGGGAATCATTCACCCCTCCACTTC. Translating gives CASSYSKGNHSPLHF.

This clone was detected ten times or more. The chain is built from TRBV4-1 and TRBJ2-1; D is tentatively TRBD1 or TRBD2 (5 bases each). Per germline, CDR1 MGHRA and CDR2 YSYEKL. The length of the CDR3 is 15 residues. The V end was cut by 3 bases, the J end by 4 bases, with 13 bases between. CDR3 nucleotide sequence: TGCGCCAGCAGCCAGGGGCCGGGGCTTTACAATGAGCAGTTCTTC. It is translated as CASSQGPGLYNEQFF.

The chain combines TRBV2 with TRBJ2-7; 11 bases map to TRBD1. J gave up 9 bases and V 6 bases, and 7 bases lay outside the gene matches. The CDR3 runs 13 residues. Germline V gene sequence: CDR1 SNHLY, CDR2 FYNNEI. CDR3 sequence (DNA): TGTGCCAGCAGCCGGGACAGGGGGAGAGGGCAGTACTTC. Its protein product is CASSRDRGRGQYF.

The chain combines TRBV5-1 with TRBJ2-3; no firm D call. Germline CDR1 reads SGHRS; CDR2 reads YFSETQ. The ends were cut back, 4 bases at V and 5 bases at J, with 14 bases in the middle. The CDR3 totals 14 residues. The chain's CDR3 is CASSAGRAGDTQYF. The CDR3 DNA reads TGCGCCAGCAGCGCTGGCCGAGCAGGAGATACGCAGTATTTT.

V gene TRBV5-1 combines with J gene TRBJ1-1; weak D call: TRBD1 (6 bases). Trimming took off 4 bases at V and 3 bases at J, with 10 bases between the two ends. This CDR3 has 13 residues. Germline loops: CDR1 SGHRS, CDR2 YFSETQ. CDR3 DNA: TGCGCCAGCAGCGCCACAGGGCACACTGAAGCTTTCTTT. It codes for CASSATGHTEAFF.

This chain uses TRBV2 with TRBJ2-7; D is ambiguous. CDR1 SNHLY and CDR2 FYNNEI come from the germline V gene. CDR3 size: 13 residues. V was clipped by 5 bases and J by 6 bases, with 14 bases between them. The CDR3 region is CASSSQLESEQYF. The CDR3 DNA sequence: TGTGCCAGCAGTTCGCAGCTTGAGAGCGAGCAGTACTTC.

The V gene is TRBV18, the J gene TRBJ2-2; D perhaps matches TRBD2 (6 bases). Germline assignment: CDR1 KGHSH and CDR2 LQKENI. The CDR3 is 16 residues long. V lost 1 base, J lost 0 bases, and 9 bases lay in between. CDR3 sequence (DNA): TGTGCCAGCTCACCACAGGGAGGATCGAACACCGGGGAGCTGTTTTTT. It translates to CASSPQGGSNTGELFF.

This chain connects TRBV4-1 to TRBJ2-7, with D possibly TRBD2 on 6 matching bases. Per the germline V gene, CDR1 is MGHRA and CDR2 is YSYEKL. The V end was cut by 3 bases, the J end by 4 bases, with 16 bases between. The length of the CDR3 is 15 residues. CDR3: CASSHSLGLAYEQYF. The CDR3 DNA follows: TGCGCCAGCAGCCATTCCCTGGGGCTAGCGTACGAGCAGTACTTC.

V and J are TRBV6-1 and TRBJ1-5, with 7 nucleotides matching TRBD1. V lost 5 bases and J lost 4; bases outside the gene matches: 5. This CDR3 is 14 amino acids long. Per germline, CDR1 MNHNS and CDR2 SASEGT. CDR3: CASSSGQVNQPQHF. For the CDR3, the DNA is TGTGCCAGCAGTTCTGGACAGGTAAATCAGCCCCAGCATTTT.

The V gene is TRBV10-3, the J gene TRBJ2-6; D is ambiguous. CDR1 and CDR2 from the germline V gene are ENHRY and SYGVKD. This CDR3 spans 14 amino acids. V lost 10 bases and J 2 bases, leaving 12 bases between the germline ends. The CDR3 sequence is CATKVDAGANVLTF. The CDR3 nucleotides are TGTGCCACGAAAGTTGACGCTGGGGCCAACGTCCTGACTTTC.

J is TRBJ1-1 and V is TRBV5-1; perhaps TRBD1 as D (5 bases). The germline V gene encodes CDR1 SGHRS and CDR2 YFSETQ. Trimming removed 4 bases at V and 5 bases at J, with 15 bases between. This CDR3 contains 14 residues. The CDR3 nucleotides are TGCGCCAGCAGCCCGACAGCGTTATTAACTGAAGCTTTCTTT. Its protein product is CASSPTALLTEAFF. The full variable domain, in which reference TRBV5-1 and TRBJ1-1 provide the parts outside the CDR3, is KAGVTQTPRYLIKTRGQQVTLSCSPISGHRSVSWYQQTPGQGLQFLFEYFSETQRNKGNFPGRFSGRQFSNSRSEMNVSTLELGDSALYLCASSPTALLTEAFFGQGTRLTVV.

This clone was picked up a small number of times. The chain couples TRBV2 to TRBJ2-5; 7 bases align to TRBD1. Per the germline V gene, CDR1 is SNHLY and CDR2 is FYNNEI. The V segment lost 7 bases and the J segment 2 bases; nucleotides outside the gene matches: 1. CDR3 length: 12 amino acids. The CDR3, as DNA: TGTGCCAGCAAGGGGGCGCAAGAGACCCAGTACTTC. Residues: CASKGAQETQYF.

Turning to this clone: One end of the junction fails to match germline, which may point to a read error. This CDR3 reads CASSLGQSLHNEQFF. In DNA form, the CDR3 reads TGTGCTAGCAGCCTCGGACAGTCCCTCCACAATGAGCAGTTCTTC. The chain employs TRBV7-7 and TRBJ2-1; possible D gene TRBD1, 6 bases. CDR3 length equals 15 residues. CDR1 and CDR2 (germline): SSHAT, FNYEAQ (reference sequence).

V and J are TRBV4-1 and TRBJ1-2; D perhaps matches TRBD1 (5 bases). Germline CDR1 and CDR2: MGHRA and YSYEKL. V gave up 3 bases and J gave up 5 bases, with 22 bases separating them. The CDR3 is made up of 17 amino acids. The CDR3 DNA sequence: TGCGCCAGCAGCCATCTCTTGAGGGACGGCCGATTTTATGGCTACACCTTC. This gives the protein CASSHLLRDGRFYGYTF.